These T cell receptor beta chains were read from a single sample in a study of shared clonotypes between healthy human individuals. Repertoires were generated with immunoSEQ multiplex PCR, while TCRdb's copy carries only in-frame clones and drops some. This sample yields about 1,900,000 clones, of which about 95% are seen a single time; 1.2% belongs to the top ten. The sample comprised naive CD8+ T cells sorted from blood. The receptors come from a man younger than 35 in good health. Both conserved end residues are part of each CDR3. The D gene is left open where the match is weak. The listing skips clone size in some rows; elsewhere it reads once, few, many or a size class.

V: TRBV10-2
D: .
size: .
J: TRBJ2-1
DNA: TGCGCCAGCAGTGATCCGAGCGGCAATGAGCAGTTCTTC
CDR3: CASSDPSGNEQFF

V: TRBV4-3
D: .
size: .
J: TRBJ2-1
DNA: TGCGCCAGCAGCCCCGGGATTACCAATGAGCAGTTCTTC
CDR3: CASSPGITNEQFF

V: TRBV7-8
D: .
size: .
J: TRBJ2-7
DNA: TGTGCCAGCAGCTTAGACTACGAGCAGTACTTC
CDR3: CASSLDYEQYF

V: TRBV7-9
D: TRBD1
size: .
J: TRBJ1-1
DNA: TGTGCCAGCAGCCCCGCGACAGGGGGAGTCGAAGCTTTCTTT
CDR3: CASSPATGGVEAFF

V: TRBV7-9
D: TRBD1
size: .
J: TRBJ2-7
DNA: TGTGCCAGCAGCTTAGCGGGACAGGGGGCCTACGAGCAGTACTTC
CDR3: CASSLAGQGAYEQYF

V: TRBV4-1
D: .
size: .
J: TRBJ2-7
DNA: TGCGCCAGCAGCCAAGACAGTCAGTACGAGCAGTACTTC
CDR3: CASSQDSQYEQYF

V: TRBV5-1
D: TRBD1
size: .
J: TRBJ1-2
DNA: TGCGCCAGCAGCGCACGGACAGGGGATGGCTACACCTTC
CDR3: CASSARTGDGYTF

V: TRBV2
D: TRBD2
size: .
J: TRBJ2-5
DNA: TGTGCCAGCAGCGCCAAACTAGCGGGAGTCTGGCAAGAGACCCAGTACTTC
CDR3: CASSAKLAGVWQETQYF

V: TRBV11-3
D: TRBD2
size: .
J: TRBJ2-7
DNA: TGTAGAGGGACTAGCGGGAGAGCCTCCTACGAGCAGTACTTC
CDR3: CRGTSGRASYEQYF

V: TRBV2
D: TRBD1
size: .
J: TRBJ1-1
DNA: TGTGCCAGCAGTGGGATTGACAGGGGCGCCAGTAGAGCTTTCTTT
CDR3: CASSGIDRGASRAFF

V: TRBV7-9
D: .
size: once
J: TRBJ1-2
DNA: TGTGCCAGCAGCTTATTGGATCTCTATGGCTACACCTTC
CDR3: CASSLLDLYGYTF

V: TRBV19
D: .
size: .
J: TRBJ1-1
DNA: TGTGCCACCCGCCTTGGTTTGAACACTGAAGCTTTCTTT
CDR3: CATRLGLNTEAFF

V: TRBV7-6
D: TRBD1
size: .
J: TRBJ2-7
DNA: TGTGCCAGCAGCCCTGGGACAGAAGACTTACAGGAGCAGTACTTC
CDR3: CASSPGTEDLQEQYF

V: TRBV6-5
D: TRBD2
size: .
J: TRBJ2-1
DNA: TGTGCCAGCAGTTACTATAGCGGGGACAATGAGCAGTTCTTC
CDR3: CASSYYSGDNEQFF

V: TRBV6-5
D: .
size: .
J: TRBJ1-1
DNA: TGTGCCAGCAGTTACTCGTATTCCACAGTTGAAGCTTTCTTT
CDR3: CASSYSYSTVEAFF

V: TRBV13
D: TRBD2
size: .
J: TRBJ2-1
DNA: TGTGCCAGCAGCTCGGGACTAGCGGGAGGGTTTGAGCAGTTCTTC
CDR3: CASSSGLAGGFEQFF

V: TRBV12-5
D: TRBD1
size: .
J: TRBJ1-1
DNA: TGTGCTAGTGCCCCGGGACAGGGTTTGAACACTGAAGCTTTCTTT
CDR3: CASAPGQGLNTEAFF

V: TRBV15
D: .
size: .
J: TRBJ1-5
DNA: TGTGCCACCAGCAGAGATTGGGCAGGAGGATATCAGCCCCAGCATTTT
CDR3: CATSRDWAGGYQPQHF

V: TRBV5-6
D: .
size: .
J: TRBJ2-7
DNA: TGTGCCAGCAGCGTCTCCTATCAGGGGCGGTTAACCTACGAGCAGTACTTC
CDR3: CASSVSYQGRLTYEQYF

V: TRBV6-5
D: .
size: once
J: TRBJ2-1
DNA: TGTGCCACCTTTGATGATGAGCAGTTCTTC
CDR3: CATFDDEQFF

V: TRBV6-6
D: TRBD2
size: .
J: TRBJ2-1
DNA: TGTGCCAGCAGTTTTCTAGCGGGGGAGTACAATGAGCAGTTCTTC
CDR3: CASSFLAGEYNEQFF

V: TRBV19
D: .
size: .
J: TRBJ2-1
DNA: TGTGCCAGTAGTATCAGGGGTGGCGGGGGCTCCTACAATGAGCAGTTCTTC
CDR3: CASSIRGGGGSYNEQFF

V: TRBV6-5
D: .
size: .
J: TRBJ1-6
DNA: TGTGCCAGCAGTTACACGGACGGGACCAATTCACCCCTCCACTTT
CDR3: CASSYTDGTNSPLHF

V: TRBV27
D: TRBD1
size: .
J: TRBJ2-6
DNA: TGTGCCAGCAGTTTGCCAGGGGGAAACTCTGGGGCCAACGTCCTGACTTTC
CDR3: CASSLPGGNSGANVLTF

V: TRBV7-9
D: TRBD2
size: .
J: TRBJ2-1
DNA: TGTGCCAGCAGCCCGACTAGCGGGGGTCACAATGAGCAGTTCTTC
CDR3: CASSPTSGGHNEQFF

V: TRBV27
D: .
size: .
J: TRBJ1-5
DNA: TGTGCCAGCAGTTTAATTCAGGGCAATCAGCCCCAGCATTTT
CDR3: CASSLIQGNQPQHF

V: TRBV30
D: .
size: .
J: TRBJ1-2
DNA: TGTGCCTGGAGTGTCGGGTTTTCGGGAAACTATGGCTACACCTTC
CDR3: CAWSVGFSGNYGYTF

V: TRBV27
D: .
size: once
J: TRBJ2-6
DNA: TGTGCCAGCAGTTTGGGGGGATCTGGGGCCAACGTCCTGACTTTC
CDR3: CASSLGGSGANVLTF

V: TRBV5-6
D: .
size: .
J: TRBJ1-1
DNA: TGTGCCAGCAGCTTGGTGGGCCAGGACCTTGAAGCTTTCTTT
CDR3: CASSLVGQDLEAFF

V: TRBV2
D: .
size: .
J: TRBJ2-7
DNA: TGTGCCAGCAGGGGAGCCTCAGACGAGCAGTACTTC
CDR3: CASRGASDEQYF

V: TRBV5-5
D: .
size: .
J: TRBJ2-7
DNA: TGTGCCAGCAGCTTGGCCGTCTTTTCCGACCGGCCAACCTACGAGCAGTACTTC
CDR3: CASSLAVFSDRPTYEQYF

V: TRBV11-2
D: .
size: .
J: TRBJ2-7
DNA: TGTGCCAGCAGCTTAGTTCTAGCGTTTAGACACAAGGAAGAGCAGTACTTC
CDR3: CASSLVLAFRHKEEQYF

V: TRBV28
D: .
size: .
J: TRBJ2-7
DNA: TGTGCCAGCAGCCAGGGGGTGGGAGGCGAGCAGTACTTC
CDR3: CASSQGVGGEQYF

V: TRBV19
D: .
size: .
J: TRBJ2-1
DNA: TGTGCCAGTAGTATCGGACTGGGGGCTAATGAGCAGTTCTTC
CDR3: CASSIGLGANEQFF

V: TRBV7-9
D: .
size: .
J: TRBJ1-1
DNA: TGTGCCAGCAGCTTAGGTTCCAGACAGAACACTGAAGCTTTCTTT
CDR3: CASSLGSRQNTEAFF

V: TRBV4-1
D: TRBD1
size: .
J: TRBJ1-1
DNA: TGCGCCAGCGCAGGGGGAGGGTTAGAGGGCACTGAAGCTTTCTTT
CDR3: CASAGGGLEGTEAFF

V: TRBV6-5
D: .
size: .
J: TRBJ2-1
DNA: TGTGCCAGCAGTTACTTGTCTTGGGGCAGTCCCAATGAGCAGTTCTTC
CDR3: CASSYLSWGSPNEQFF

V: TRBV6-6
D: .
size: once
J: TRBJ2-7
DNA: TGTGCCAGCAGTTACGCGGGCGGATCCTACGAGCAGTACTTC
CDR3: CASSYAGGSYEQYF

V: TRBV14
D: TRBD1
size: once
J: TRBJ2-7
DNA: TGTGCCAGCAGCCCCTTAAGACAGGGGGCCTACGAGCAGTACTTC
CDR3: CASSPLRQGAYEQYF

V: TRBV14
D: .
size: .
J: TRBJ1-2
DNA: TGTGCCAGCAGCCCATATAAAACCTATTATGGCTACACCTTC
CDR3: CASSPYKTYYGYTF

V: TRBV7-8
D: .
size: once
J: TRBJ2-3
DNA: TGTGCCAGCAGCTTAACGGGCCAGGGGACAGATACGCAGTATTTT
CDR3: CASSLTGQGTDTQYF

V: TRBV25-1
D: TRBD2
size: .
J: TRBJ2-7
DNA: TGTGCCAGCAGTGAGGGACTAGCGGGAGGGTCCTACGAGCAGTACTTC
CDR3: CASSEGLAGGSYEQYF

V: TRBV10-3
D: .
size: .
J: TRBJ1-2
DNA: TGTGCCATCAGCTACGAAGCAGGGTACTATGGCTACACCTTC
CDR3: CAISYEAGYYGYTF

V: TRBV9
D: .
size: .
J: TRBJ1-1
DNA: TGTGCCAGCAGCTTATCCGAGCGGCTGGAGAACACTGAAGCTTTCTTT
CDR3: CASSLSERLENTEAFF

V: TRBV5-4
D: TRBD2
size: .
J: TRBJ2-1
DNA: TGTGCCAGCAGCGCGACTAGCGGGAGTGGGAATGAGCAGTTCTTC
CDR3: CASSATSGSGNEQFF